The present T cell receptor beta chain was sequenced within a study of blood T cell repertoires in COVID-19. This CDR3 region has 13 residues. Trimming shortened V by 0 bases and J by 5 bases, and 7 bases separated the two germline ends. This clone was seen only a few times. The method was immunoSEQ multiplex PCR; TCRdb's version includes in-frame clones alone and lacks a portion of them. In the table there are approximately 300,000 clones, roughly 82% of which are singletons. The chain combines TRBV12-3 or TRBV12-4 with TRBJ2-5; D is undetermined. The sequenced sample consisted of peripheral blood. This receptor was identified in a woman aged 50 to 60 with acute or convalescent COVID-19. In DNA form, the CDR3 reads TGTGCCAGCAGTTTAGCGGCTGGCGAGACCCAGTACTTC. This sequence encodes CASSLAAGETQYF.